These 5 T cell receptor beta chains originate from one sample sequenced in a study of T cell responses to AZD1222 COVID-19 vaccine. This table comes from immunoSEQ multiplex PCR, and its TCRdb copy is limited to in-frame clones, with some not included. This sample has about 120,000 clones, with more than 75% found just once. The specimen was peripheral blood, collected on day 0 of AZD1222 vaccination. The receptors shown here come from an adult in good health.

The J gene is TRBJ2-5, the V gene TRBV6-5; D unclear. Trimming shortened V by 8 bases and J by 5 bases, and 21 bases separated the two germline ends. This CDR3 is built from 15 residues. In germline, CDR1 is MNHEY, CDR2 SVGAGI. CDR3 region: CASATGSGGRETQYF. The CDR3 DNA is TGTGCCAGCGCGACCGGCAGTGGTGGACGGGAGACCCAGTACTTC.

This clone was observed once. V and J are TRBV19 and TRBJ1-2; D is undetermined. V gave up 8 bases and J gave up 2 bases, with 6 bases separating them. The CDR3 sequence is 11 residues long. The germline V gene has CDR1 LNHDA and CDR2 SQIVND (reference sequence). The CDR3 DNA reads TGTGCCAGTGGCAGGAACTATGGCTACACCTTC. Its translation: CASGRNYGYTF.

This clone appeared once. This chain uses TRBV9 with TRBJ2-4, with D tentatively TRBD1 (6 bases). Trimming removed 4 bases at V and 3 bases at J, with 26 bases between. The length of the CDR3 is 19 residues. Germline V gives CDR1 SGDLS, CDR2 YYNGEE. CDR3 bases: TGTGCCAGCAGCCCTAGCCCGGACAGATCGACGAAAGGCAAAAACATTCAGTACTTC. Encoded protein: CASSPSPDRSTKGKNIQYF.

The chain uses TRBV4-3 and TRBJ1-5, with a tentative D call TRBD1 (5 bases). The CDR3 has 15 residues. Trimming left V 4 bases short and J 5 bases short, with 15 bases between. Germline V gene lookup returns CDR1 LGHNA and CDR2 YSLEER. This CDR3 is CASSPTSGWDQPQHF. The CDR3 DNA follows: TGCGCCAGCAGCCCCACATCAGGGTGGGATCAGCCCCAGCATTTT.

V gene TRBV13 combines with J gene TRBJ1-6; D is possibly TRBD1 (5 bases). The V gene's germline CDR1 is PRHDT and CDR2 FYEKMQ (reference sequence). The CDR3 is 17 residues long. V was clipped by 7 bases and J by 6 bases, with 22 bases between them. The CDR3 sequence: CASTPRLTGTGNSPLHF. CDR3 nucleotide sequence: TGTGCCAGCACCCCACGACTTACCGGGACGGGTAATTCACCCCTCCACTTT.